This paragraph reports one T cell receptor (beta chain). This clone was seen once. Which antigen it targets is not known. Per-nucleotide qualities are absent, and no much larger clonotype sits a single base away. Looking up the germline V gene (reference sequence) yields CDR1 LNHNV and CDR2 YYDKDF. The V and J ends are trimmed by 0 bases and 7 bases, leaving 15 bases between them. Its CDR3 holds 15 amino acids, cysteine through phenylalanine. The DNA shown is the 45-base CDR3, in frame from base 1. The record originates from a study of blood T cell repertoires in COVID-19 (TCRdb year 2020). A note on the overall study: Samples covering the acute and convalescent phases of COVID-19 were provided by collaborators in the United States, Italy and Spain. The dataset comprised deeply sampled blood TCRbeta repertoires from subjects exposed to, actively infected with, or recovered from COVID-19. The repertoires were released in a freely available public database intended as a resource for research on the immune response to SARS-CoV-2. The prospective study material was composed of cDNA or gDNA derived from T cells, B-cell-depleted T cells, or PBMCs. Where available, HLA class I and class II types were taken from metadata supplied by the sample provider and were not determined by assay-based typing. The samples were drawn from the first 160 participants of the ongoing ImmuneRACE study and from 1,254 subjects provided by 6 global collaborators. Sample metadata almost always included a de-identified subject ID, COVID-19 status, age in years and sex.

TCRbeta CDR3 regions were amplified from genomic DNA by means of the immunoSEQ Assay, a bias-controlled multiplex PCR. The authors' analysis ran thus. The number of nucleated cells in each sample was estimated by amplification of reference gene primers within the assay. To quantify the absolute abundance of each unique TCRbeta CDR3 rearrangement, sequence reads were collapsed and filtered. For each sample, productive Simpson clonality was calculated by taking the square root of Simpson's diversity index across productive rearrangements. Held by TCRdb, this immuneACCESS table contains in-frame sequences only and omits some clones. Under half of the omission traces to an unresolved V gene where checked; the cause of the rest is unknown. V and J calls and clone size follow that table, whereas D and trimming were derived from the DNA. The table for this sample lists about 270,000 clones; 75% to 90% of them were counted only once. In total, the top ten clones hold under 3% of the sample.

Enrolling through a virtual design, the prospective study's participants ranged in age from about 18 to 100 years and lived across 20 to 30 United States geographic areas. Cohort assignment in the prospective study relied on participant-reported clinical history from a screening survey and a study questionnaire. For ImmuneRACE Cohort 3, a participant was defined as recovered based on two consecutive negative NP/OP PCR tests, clearance by a healthcare professional, or resolution of symptoms. Each participant in the prospective study had whole blood, serum and a nasopharyngeal or oropharyngeal swab collected by mobile phlebotomists. Additional blood draws and questionnaires over an approximately two-month period could optionally be provided by prospective study participants. Blood samples from the prospective study were shipped frozen or at room temperature prior to DNA extraction. Here is what the overall study found, with its caveats: Clinical and demographic metadata were provided uncurated, with the amount varying by source and participant.

The sequenced sample consisted of PBMCs or T cells enriched from blood (not recorded which). This clonotype was obtained from a young woman who had recovered from COVID-19. The rearranged segments are TRBV15 and TRBJ1-2; no D gene is confidently identified. The bases read TGTGCCACCAGCAGAGATCAACAATACCGTTTTGGCTACACCTTC. The resulting protein is CATSRDQQYRFGYTF.